This T cell receptor (beta chain) was identified during a study of CD8 T cells in ankylosing spondylitis. This CDR3 is built from 13 residues. Trimming removed 7 bases at V and 5 bases at J, with 14 bases between. Quantitative 5'-RACE with molecular barcodes produced the TCR beta libraries. TCRdb redid the calling of the 5' RACE reads with MiXCR, one entry per CDR3 protein. The table lists some 240,000 distinct CDR3 sequences, 8% to 9.5% of them singletons. Study results and caveats: Earlier reports found some motif variants in synovial fluid and blood in reactive arthritis. Disease-linked clones reportedly showed significant enrichment in matched ankylosing spondylitis synovial fluid. As for the disease-linked clones, they showed a CD8+ phenotype and occurred at relatively low frequencies in peripheral blood.

This clonotype was seen repeatedly, ten times or more. Its antigen remains unknown. The chain employs TRBV12-3 or TRBV12-4 and TRBJ1-1; D is unresolved. Source material: blood, either unsorted or a sorted T cell fraction (not recorded which). This clonotype was sampled from a male donor with ankylosing spondylitis or in good health (not recorded which). CDR3 region: CASTPGVRTEAFF. CDR3 nucleotides: TGTGCCAGCACCCCCGGGGTTCGGACTGAAGCTTTCTTT.